The rows below give T cell receptor beta chains drawn from one sample of a study of blood T cell repertoires in COVID-19. Method: immunoSEQ multiplex PCR; TCRdb's copy keeps in-frame clones and lacks some. The repertoire includes 240,000 or so clones, around 90% of them detected once, and roughly 0.8% sits in the top ten. The sequencing sample was made of peripheral blood. The receptors come from a woman aged 25 to 39 with acute or convalescent COVID-19. The CDR3 runs from the conserved cysteine through the conserved F or W. Each record gives: V gene, clone size, D gene, J gene, CDR3 protein, CDR3 DNA. A D gene is named only where the DNA matches it firmly. The size field is filled for only some rows; it gives once, few, many or a size class.

V: TRBV7-2; size: NA; D: NA; J: TRBJ2-1; CDR3: CASSLKGSYNEQFF; DNA: TGTGCCAGCAGCTTAAAGGGGTCCTACAATGAGCAGTTCTTC
V: TRBV14; size: few; D: TRBD1; J: TRBJ1-1; CDR3: CASSRDRGWYTEAFF; DNA: TGTGCCAGCAGCCGGGACAGGGGATGGTACACTGAAGCTTTCTTT
V: TRBV6-2/TRBV6-3; size: NA; D: NA; J: TRBJ1-5; CDR3: CASSPAVYNQPQHF; DNA: TGTGCCAGCAGTCCCGCGGTTTACAATCAGCCCCAGCATTTT
V: TRBV9; size: NA; D: NA; J: TRBJ2-2; CDR3: CASSAPSLAYTGELFF; DNA: TGTGCCAGCAGCGCCCCGAGTTTAGCTTACACCGGGGAGCTGTTTTTT
V: TRBV27; size: NA; D: TRBD2; J: TRBJ2-1; CDR3: CASSIGLANEQFF; DNA: TGTGCCAGCAGCATCGGACTAGCCAATGAGCAGTTCTTC
V: TRBV5-1; size: NA; D: NA; J: TRBJ1-1; CDR3: CASIGENTEAFF; DNA: TGCGCCAGCATAGGAGAGAACACTGAAGCTTTCTTT
V: TRBV19; size: NA; D: NA; J: TRBJ2-2; CDR3: CASTPAMGATGELFF; DNA: TGTGCCAGTACCCCGGCAATGGGCGCGACCGGGGAGCTGTTTTTT
V: TRBV18; size: NA; D: NA; J: TRBJ1-4; CDR3: CASSHQGSTNEKLFF; DNA: TGTGCCAGCTCACACCAGGGGTCCACTAATGAAAAACTGTTTTTT
V: TRBV3-1/TRBV3-2; size: NA; D: NA; J: TRBJ2-1; CDR3: CASSSQQTSTGLRYNEQFF; DNA: TGTGCCAGCAGCTCCCAGCAAACTTCAACGGGACTCAGGTACAATGAGCAGTTCTTC
V: TRBV6-2/TRBV6-3; size: NA; D: NA; J: TRBJ2-7; CDR3: CASSIGQEGYF; DNA: TGTGCCAGCAGTATCGGACAGGAGGGGTACTTC
V: TRBV11-2; size: NA; D: TRBD2; J: TRBJ2-5; CDR3: CASSPSGRAGETQYF; DNA: TGTGCCAGCAGCCCAAGCGGGAGGGCCGGGGAGACCCAGTACTTC
V: TRBV30; size: NA; D: TRBD2; J: TRBJ2-3; CDR3: CAWSVPAGGSDTQYF; DNA: TGTGCCTGGAGTGTCCCAGCGGGAGGTTCAGATACGCAGTATTTT
V: TRBV9; size: NA; D: TRBD1; J: TRBJ1-2; CDR3: CASSVERGLLDGYTF; DNA: TGTGCCAGCAGCGTAGAAAGGGGGCTGTTGGATGGCTACACCTTC